This TCR beta chain was documented in a study of blood T cell repertoires in COVID-19. The wider study: The United States, Italy and Spain provided the acute and convalescent COVID-19 samples. From T cells, B-cell-depleted T cells, or PBMCs came the material, which was cDNA or gDNA.

Source study methods: Amplifying reference gene primers gave estimates of nucleated cell counts. Profiling relied on immunoSEQ multiplex PCR, and the TCRdb table lists in-frame clones only, not all of them. Clone size and V and J calls were adopted from that table, with D and trimming inferred from the DNA. The sample carries roughly 50,000 clones, more than 85% recorded once. Germline V gives CDR1 LNHDA, CDR2 SQIVND (reference sequence). The CDR3 is 16 amino acids. The V and J ends lost 5 bases and 10 bases respectively, with 24 bases between them. The receptor's source is a man between 50 and 59 years old with active COVID-19. The rearrangement links TRBV19 to TRBJ1-5, with unresolved D. Sample: peripheral blood. The CDR3 loop reads CASSPRGWSLLLPQHF. The CDR3 nucleotides are TGTGCCAGTAGTCCTCGGGGATGGTCACTTCTCCTCCCCCAGCATTTT.